Listed below are T cell receptor beta chains from one sample, sequenced in a study of blood T cell repertoires in COVID-19. Method: immunoSEQ multiplex PCR; TCRdb's copy keeps in-frame clones and lacks some. The profile shows hundreds of thousands of clones, less than 90% of them singletons. The specimen was PBMCs or T cells enriched from blood (not recorded which). These receptors all stem from a woman aged 60-70 years who had recovered from COVID-19. Both conserved end residues are part of each CDR3. Each record gives: J gene, V gene, CDR3 length, D gene, clone size, CDR3 protein, CDR3 DNA. D genes are given only for firm matches. Size values are once, few and many counts, or a class for expanded clones, and some rows have none.

J gene: TRBJ1-2
V gene: TRBV24-1
CDR3 length: 14
D gene: .
clone size: .
CDR3 protein: CATSDVRVNYGYTF
CDR3 DNA: TGTGCCACCAGTGATGTCAGGGTTAACTATGGCTACACCTTC

J gene: TRBJ1-1
V gene: TRBV27
CDR3 length: 13
D gene: TRBD1
clone size: .
CDR3 protein: CASSYLGQAEAFF
CDR3 DNA: TGTGCCAGCAGTTATCTCGGACAGGCTGAAGCTTTCTTT

J gene: TRBJ2-3
V gene: TRBV7-8
CDR3 length: 15
D gene: TRBD2
clone size: .
CDR3 protein: CASGTSGASTDTQYF
CDR3 DNA: TGTGCCAGCGGTACTAGCGGGGCTAGCACAGATACGCAGTATTTT

J gene: TRBJ1-3
V gene: TRBV5-1
CDR3 length: 15
D gene: TRBD1
clone size: few
CDR3 protein: CASSLTGGAGNTIYF
CDR3 DNA: TGCGCCAGCAGCCTGACAGGGGGCGCCGGAAACACCATATATTTT

J gene: TRBJ1-2
V gene: TRBV7-8
CDR3 length: 13
D gene: TRBD1
clone size: .
CDR3 protein: CASSFSGGYGYTF
CDR3 DNA: TGTGCCAGCAGCTTTTCAGGGGGCTATGGCTACACCTTC

J gene: TRBJ1-3
V gene: TRBV9
CDR3 length: 14
D gene: .
clone size: .
CDR3 protein: CASSVAVSGNTIYF
CDR3 DNA: TGTGCCAGCAGCGTAGCAGTTTCTGGAAACACCATATATTTT

J gene: TRBJ1-3
V gene: TRBV6-5
CDR3 length: 14
D gene: TRBD1
clone size: .
CDR3 protein: CASRLDRAGNTIYF
CDR3 DNA: TGTGCCAGCAGACTGGACAGGGCTGGAAACACCATATATTTT

J gene: TRBJ2-1
V gene: TRBV29-1
CDR3 length: 14
D gene: .
clone size: once
CDR3 protein: CSATPPASYNEQFF
CDR3 DNA: TGCAGCGCAACACCACCCGCCTCCTACAATGAGCAGTTCTTC

J gene: TRBJ1-1
V gene: TRBV18
CDR3 length: 14
D gene: .
clone size: once
CDR3 protein: CASSPRREWTEAFF
CDR3 DNA: TGTGCCAGCTCACCAAGACGGGAGTGGACTGAAGCTTTCTTT

J gene: TRBJ1-1
V gene: TRBV11-2
CDR3 length: 14
D gene: TRBD1
clone size: .
CDR3 protein: CASSLVVGGPEAFF
CDR3 DNA: TGTGCCAGCAGCTTAGTGGTAGGGGGCCCTGAAGCTTTCTTT

J gene: TRBJ1-1
V gene: TRBV5-1
CDR3 length: 14
D gene: .
clone size: .
CDR3 protein: CASSWEGREGEAFF
CDR3 DNA: TGCGCCAGCAGCTGGGAGGGCAGGGAAGGTGAAGCTTTCTTT

J gene: TRBJ1-3
V gene: TRBV6-5
CDR3 length: 14
D gene: .
clone size: .
CDR3 protein: CASRTGFSGNTIYF
CDR3 DNA: TGTGCCAGCAGGACAGGCTTCTCTGGAAACACCATATATTTT

J gene: TRBJ1-1
V gene: TRBV6-5
CDR3 length: 13
D gene: .
clone size: .
CDR3 protein: CASSYGRYNEAFF
CDR3 DNA: TGTGCCAGCAGTTACGGCAGGTACAATGAAGCTTTCTTT

J gene: TRBJ2-1
V gene: TRBV21-1
CDR3 length: 13
D gene: .
clone size: .
CDR3 protein: CASSKRGYNEQFF
CDR3 DNA: TGTGCCAGCAGCAAGCGGGGTTACAATGAGCAGTTCTTC

J gene: TRBJ1-1
V gene: TRBV5-1
CDR3 length: 16
D gene: .
clone size: .
CDR3 protein: CASSSLQGRGNTEAFF
CDR3 DNA: TGCGCCAGCAGCTCGTTACAGGGCAGGGGGAACACTGAAGCTTTCTTT

J gene: TRBJ2-2
V gene: TRBV27
CDR3 length: 17
D gene: TRBD1
clone size: .
CDR3 protein: CASSLYIGTGYDGELFF
CDR3 DNA: TGTGCCAGCAGTTTATATATAGGGACAGGGTACGACGGGGAGCTGTTTTTT

J gene: TRBJ2-2
V gene: TRBV5-1
CDR3 length: 15
D gene: TRBD1
clone size: .
CDR3 protein: CATHPTGGSGGELFF
CDR3 DNA: TGCGCCACCCACCCCACAGGGGGATCAGGCGGGGAGCTGTTTTTT

J gene: TRBJ1-2
V gene: TRBV27
CDR3 length: 19
D gene: .
clone size: .
CDR3 protein: CASSLRPILPGAYNYGYTF
CDR3 DNA: TGTGCCAGCAGTTTAAGGCCGATATTACCGGGAGCTTACAACTATGGCTACACCTTC

J gene: TRBJ1-5
V gene: TRBV27
CDR3 length: 14
D gene: .
clone size: .
CDR3 protein: CASSLRGNRQPQHF
CDR3 DNA: TGTGCCAGCAGTTTAAGGGGGAACCGTCAGCCCCAGCATTTT

J gene: TRBJ2-3
V gene: TRBV5-1
CDR3 length: 17
D gene: TRBD2
clone size: .
CDR3 protein: CASSLYRLAELTDTQYF
CDR3 DNA: TGCGCCAGCAGCTTATATCGACTAGCGGAGCTCACAGATACGCAGTATTTT

J gene: TRBJ2-5
V gene: TRBV6-5
CDR3 length: 14
D gene: .
clone size: .
CDR3 protein: CASRPQGAQETQYF
CDR3 DNA: TGTGCCAGCAGACCCCAAGGGGCCCAAGAGACCCAGTACTTC

J gene: TRBJ2-7
V gene: TRBV7-9
CDR3 length: 12
D gene: .
clone size: .
CDR3 protein: CASSLGAYEQYF
CDR3 DNA: TGTGCCAGCAGTCTGGGCGCCTACGAGCAGTACTTC

J gene: TRBJ1-1
V gene: TRBV3-1/TRBV3-2
CDR3 length: 14
D gene: .
clone size: .
CDR3 protein: CASSQGTGNTEAFF
CDR3 DNA: TGTGCCAGCAGCCAAGGAACAGGGAACACTGAAGCTTTCTTT

J gene: TRBJ2-3
V gene: TRBV9
CDR3 length: 15
D gene: TRBD2
clone size: .
CDR3 protein: CASSATSGDLDTQYF
CDR3 DNA: TGTGCCAGCAGCGCAACTAGCGGGGACTTAGATACGCAGTATTTT

J gene: TRBJ2-7
V gene: TRBV2
CDR3 length: 15
D gene: TRBD1
clone size: once
CDR3 protein: CASSGARQGVYEQYF
CDR3 DNA: TGTGCCAGCAGTGGAGCAAGACAGGGTGTCTACGAGCAGTACTTC

J gene: TRBJ2-1
V gene: TRBV10-1
CDR3 length: 20
D gene: TRBD2
clone size: .
CDR3 protein: CASSESQRGVLISSYNEQFF
CDR3 DNA: TGCGCCAGCAGTGAGTCACAGCGGGGGGTACTTATTAGCTCCTACAATGAGCAGTTCTTC

J gene: TRBJ2-7
V gene: TRBV11-3
CDR3 length: 12
D gene: .
clone size: .
CDR3 protein: CASSFLPYEQYF
CDR3 DNA: TGTGCCAGCAGCTTCCTACCTTACGAGCAGTACTTC

J gene: TRBJ1-1
V gene: TRBV6-5
CDR3 length: 12
D gene: TRBD1
clone size: once
CDR3 protein: CASSHGTVEAFF
CDR3 DNA: TGTGCCAGCAGTCACGGGACAGTTGAAGCTTTCTTT

J gene: TRBJ2-3
V gene: TRBV2
CDR3 length: 15
D gene: .
clone size: .
CDR3 protein: CASTEMAGRADTQYF
CDR3 DNA: TGTGCCAGCACGGAGATGGCTGGGCGGGCAGATACGCAGTATTTT

J gene: TRBJ1-3
V gene: TRBV27
CDR3 length: 15
D gene: TRBD1
clone size: .
CDR3 protein: CASSALDRSGNTIYF
CDR3 DNA: TGTGCCAGCAGTGCCCTGGACAGGTCTGGAAACACCATATATTTT

J gene: TRBJ2-2
V gene: TRBV5-1
CDR3 length: 16
D gene: .
clone size: .
CDR3 protein: CASSLIEQGRTGELFF
CDR3 DNA: TGCGCCAGCAGCTTGATTGAGCAGGGGAGAACCGGGGAGCTGTTTTTT

J gene: TRBJ1-3
V gene: TRBV5-6
CDR3 length: 15
D gene: .
clone size: .
CDR3 protein: CASSLEPRSGNTIYF
CDR3 DNA: TGTGCCAGCAGCTTGGAACCGCGCTCTGGAAACACCATATATTTT

J gene: TRBJ2-1
V gene: TRBV27
CDR3 length: 16
D gene: TRBD1
clone size: .
CDR3 protein: CASSFTGASSYNEQFF
CDR3 DNA: TGTGCCAGCAGTTTCACAGGGGCGAGCTCCTACAATGAGCAGTTCTTC

J gene: TRBJ2-1
V gene: TRBV19
CDR3 length: 13
D gene: TRBD2
clone size: .
CDR3 protein: CATGLAGGNEQFF
CDR3 DNA: TGTGCCACCGGGCTAGCGGGGGGGAATGAGCAGTTCTTC

J gene: TRBJ2-7
V gene: TRBV5-1
CDR3 length: 16
D gene: TRBD1
clone size: .
CDR3 protein: CASSLLGRGQGYEQYF
CDR3 DNA: TGCGCCAGCAGCTTGCTTGGTAGGGGGCAAGGTTACGAGCAGTACTTC

J gene: TRBJ1-5
V gene: TRBV5-8
CDR3 length: 15
D gene: TRBD1
clone size: .
CDR3 protein: CASSPGTGGNQPQHF
CDR3 DNA: TGTGCCAGCAGTCCCGGGACAGGGGGCAATCAGCCCCAGCATTTT

J gene: TRBJ1-2
V gene: TRBV3-1/TRBV3-2
CDR3 length: 14
D gene: .
clone size: .
CDR3 protein: CASSHLGEGSGYTF
CDR3 DNA: TGTGCCAGCAGCCATCTCGGGGAGGGAAGCGGCTACACCTTC

J gene: TRBJ1-2
V gene: TRBV2
CDR3 length: 13
D gene: .
clone size: .
CDR3 protein: CASRGGVGYGYTF
CDR3 DNA: TGTGCCAGCAGAGGGGGGGTCGGCTATGGCTACACCTTC

J gene: TRBJ1-1
V gene: TRBV29-1
CDR3 length: 14
D gene: TRBD1
clone size: .
CDR3 protein: CSVLPGQGVAEAFF
CDR3 DNA: TGCAGCGTACTACCGGGACAGGGTGTGGCTGAAGCTTTCTTT

J gene: TRBJ1-3
V gene: TRBV4-1
CDR3 length: 16
D gene: .
clone size: .
CDR3 protein: CASSHLQGNSGNTIYF
CDR3 DNA: TGCGCCAGCAGCCACTTACAGGGAAACTCTGGAAACACCATATATTTT

J gene: TRBJ2-3
V gene: TRBV14
CDR3 length: 14
D gene: .
clone size: .
CDR3 protein: CASSQDRAGDTQYF
CDR3 DNA: TGTGCCAGCAGCCAAGACCGGGCGGGAGATACGCAGTATTTT

J gene: TRBJ1-1
V gene: TRBV2
CDR3 length: 15
D gene: TRBD1
clone size: .
CDR3 protein: CASTSSRDRGPEAFF
CDR3 DNA: TGTGCCAGCACCTCGTCCCGGGACAGGGGACCTGAAGCTTTCTTT

J gene: TRBJ2-7
V gene: TRBV19
CDR3 length: 14
D gene: .
clone size: .
CDR3 protein: CASSPRTQGYEQYF
CDR3 DNA: TGTGCCAGTAGTCCGCGTACCCAGGGCTACGAGCAGTACTTC

J gene: TRBJ2-7
V gene: TRBV5-1
CDR3 length: 14
D gene: .
clone size: .
CDR3 protein: CASSSGGLPYEQYF
CDR3 DNA: TGCGCCAGCAGCTCCGGAGGGCTACCTTACGAGCAGTACTTC

J gene: TRBJ2-3
V gene: TRBV30
CDR3 length: 13
D gene: TRBD1
clone size: .
CDR3 protein: CALGQGHTDTQYF
CDR3 DNA: TGTGCCCTCGGACAGGGTCACACAGATACGCAGTATTTT

J gene: TRBJ1-3
V gene: TRBV5-1
CDR3 length: 15
D gene: .
clone size: .
CDR3 protein: CASSLYAGSGNTIYF
CDR3 DNA: TGCGCCAGCAGCTTGTACGCGGGCTCTGGAAACACCATATATTTT

J gene: TRBJ2-4
V gene: TRBV19
CDR3 length: 19
D gene: TRBD2
clone size: .
CDR3 protein: CASSIGAGAAGLDKNIQYF
CDR3 DNA: TGTGCCAGTAGTATAGGAGCGGGTGCAGCGGGGTTGGACAAAAACATTCAGTACTTC

J gene: TRBJ1-1
V gene: TRBV10-3
CDR3 length: 12
D gene: .
clone size: .
CDR3 protein: CAIRGGNTEAFF
CDR3 DNA: TGTGCCATCAGGGGGGGAAACACTGAAGCTTTCTTT

J gene: TRBJ1-4
V gene: TRBV15
CDR3 length: 16
D gene: TRBD1
clone size: .
CDR3 protein: CATSRGQGSTNEKLFF
CDR3 DNA: TGTGCCACCAGCAGAGGACAGGGTTCTACTAATGAAAAACTGTTTTTT

J gene: TRBJ2-1
V gene: TRBV5-6
CDR3 length: 14
D gene: TRBD1
clone size: .
CDR3 protein: CASSLRTGVNEQFF
CDR3 DNA: TGTGCCAGCAGCTTACGGACAGGGGTTAATGAGCAGTTCTTC

J gene: TRBJ2-2
V gene: TRBV28
CDR3 length: 15
D gene: TRBD1
clone size: .
CDR3 protein: CARGGTGGDTGELFF
CDR3 DNA: TGTGCCCGCGGGGGGACAGGGGGGGACACCGGGGAGCTGTTTTTT

J gene: TRBJ2-3
V gene: TRBV7-9
CDR3 length: 17
D gene: TRBD2
clone size: .
CDR3 protein: CASSSPAGRGGTDTQYF
CDR3 DNA: TGTGCCAGCAGCTCCCCCGCGGGGCGGGGGGGCACAGATACGCAGTATTTT

J gene: TRBJ2-1
V gene: TRBV9
CDR3 length: 16
D gene: TRBD1
clone size: .
CDR3 protein: CASSVVSGQTYNEQFF
CDR3 DNA: TGTGCCAGCAGCGTAGTCTCGGGACAGACCTACAATGAGCAGTTCTTC